This T cell receptor beta chain stems from a study of Ad26.COV2.S vaccination and SARS-CoV-2 variants. Overall study: In the study, Ad26.COV2.S was injected intramuscularly once, or twice 56 days apart. Study-wide results and limits: While placebo recipients had lower spike-specific TCR breadth, vaccine recipients had more.

Treatment denoted: some 20 received Ad26.COV2.S at low or high dose, single or two shots; 5 received placebo; per-sample allocation not given. Each sample was drawn 63 days after the first injection (of vaccine or placebo). As for this clone: The antigen is undetermined.

The data were produced by immunoSEQ multiplex PCR, yet TCRdb's version contains in-frame clones alone and is incomplete. In the table there are more than 300,000 clones, 70% to 90% of which are singletons. The CDR3 length is 15 residues. Germline V gives CDR1 SGHVS, CDR2 FNYEAQ. The ends lost 5 bases at V and 3 bases at J; junction bases unmatched: 5. This specimen consisted of peripheral blood, obtained in a trial of Ad26.COV2.S vaccine versus placebo. The chain is built from TRBV7-6 and TRBJ2-5, with TRBD1 matching 11 bases. This sequence originates from a person between 18 and 60 years old who received the Ad26.COV2.S COVID-19 vaccine or a placebo. The CDR3 here is CASSLGTGGKETQYF. In nucleotides, the CDR3 is TGTGCCAGCAGCCTTGGGACAGGGGGGAAAGAGACCCAGTACTTC.